These 3 T cell receptor beta chains share one sample of origin, sequenced in a study of blood T cell repertoires in COVID-19. The repertoire was sequenced with immunoSEQ multiplex PCR; TCRdb's copy has only in-frame clones and lacks some. Of more than 150,000 clones in the sample, approximately 90% were seen once. The source material was peripheral blood. The receptors shown here come from a woman in her 40s with acute or convalescent COVID-19.

The chain is built from TRBV29-1 and TRBJ2-2, with D possibly TRBD1 on 5 matching bases. This CDR3 has 16 residues. V lost 1 base to trimming and J lost 6 bases, with 18 bases between them. Germline V gene lookup returns CDR1 SQVTM and CDR2 ANQGSEA. The CDR3 DNA reads as TGCAGCGTTGAAGCGCTGCCAGGGAATCCTGCCGGGGAGCTGTTTTTT. Its protein is CSVEALPGNPAGELFF.

The chain uses TRBV7-3 and TRBJ2-2; D possibly corresponds to TRBD2 (6 bases). V lost 5 bases and J lost 5, with 15 bases in between. Germline CDR1 SGHTA, CDR2 FQGTGA. This CDR3 is 15 amino acids long. The CDR3 here is CASSNSGLRTGELFF. CDR3 nucleotide sequence: TGTGCCAGCAGCAATAGCGGCCTGAGGACCGGGGAGCTGTTTTTT.

V gene TRBV6-5 combines with J gene TRBJ2-7; 7 bases align to TRBD1. The CDR3 length is 14 residues. The V gene end was trimmed by 6 bases and the J gene end by 1 base; junction bases not matched to a gene: 6. CDR1 MNHEY and CDR2 SVGAGI come from the germline V gene. The CDR3 reads CASSPTGQSYEQYF. CDR3 in DNA: TGTGCCAGCAGCCCGACAGGGCAATCCTACGAGCAGTACTTC.